Reported below is one T cell receptor beta chain. Its antigen is currently unknown. The data derive from a study of blood T cells in healthy people across ages. Extraction of total RNA produced a minimum of 5.5 micrograms from each sample. The use of a sample-barcoded 5' primer and a J-beta primer mix characterized a second PCR of roughly 6 to 11 cycles. Each sample yielded at least 2.5 million CDR3-containing paired-end reads. TCRdb passed the 5' RACE reads through MiXCR, listing each CDR3 protein once. Of approximately 1,000,000 distinct CDR3 sequences listed, roughly two fifths are singletons. Study-wide findings and caveats: Comparison with aged donors showed that long-lived donors had more naive CD4+ cells and higher diversity. Any conclusive comparison of naive versus antigen-experienced cells was prevented by using unsorted PBMCs.

The germline gives CDR1 DFQATT, CDR2 SNEGSKA (reference sequence). Trimming removed 5 bases from V and 2 bases from J, with 16 bases in between. The CDR3 is 15 amino acids. This receptor was identified in a man aged 18 to 30 in good health. The V and J genes are TRBV20-1 and TRBJ2-1, with D tentatively TRBD2 (6 bases). The sample taken for sequencing was blood. The CDR3 DNA reads TGCAGTGCTCTTTACCCTAGCGCGACCTACAATGAGCAGTTCTTC. This sequence encodes CSALYPSATYNEQFF.